A single sample gave rise to the 3 T cell receptor beta chains below, sequenced in a study of molecular identifiers for immune sequencing clone quantification. TCRdb re-derived calls from the PCR reads in MiXCR, one entry per CDR3 protein. Of over 65,000 distinct CDR3 sequences in the sample, roughly 25% were seen once. The source material was naive CD8+ T cells from blood, with Jurkat cell RNA spiked in. The subset is: FACS-sorted CD8+CD4-CCR7+CD45RA+ naive T cells. The receptors were sampled from a human donor in good health. Some libraries in this study had Jurkat cell RNA spiked in.

The chain has TRBV9 and TRBJ2-3, with 13 bases matching TRBD2. The V segment lost 0 bases and the J segment 0 bases; nucleotides outside the gene matches: 10. This CDR3 is built from 20 residues. Germline-derived CDR1 and CDR2 are SGDLS and YYNGEE. This CDR3 reads CASSVAPLAGGITSTDTQYF. Here the CDR3 DNA reads TGTGCCAGCAGCGTAGCACCACTAGCGGGAGGGATAACTAGCACAGATACGCAGTATTTT.

This clonotype occurred many times. The V gene is TRBV6-2 or TRBV6-3, the J gene TRBJ2-3, with 15 bases that match TRBD2. Germline V CDR1 and CDR2: MNHEY, SVGEGT. The CDR3 has 16 residues. V was pared by 6 bases and J by 4 bases, with 5 bases of the junction left unmatched. The CDR3 loop reads CASSKGLAGGSDTQYF. The CDR3 nucleotides are TGTGCCAGCAGCAAGGGACTAGCGGGGGGTTCAGATACGCAGTATTTT.

Turning to this clonotype: At one end, the junction sequence differs from germline, possibly due to a read error. The V gene is TRBV3-1, the J gene TRBJ2-2; possible D gene TRBD2, 6 bases. Germline assignment: CDR1 LGHDT and CDR2 YNNKEL (reference sequence). The CDR3 runs to 17 residues. CDR3 nucleotides: TGTGCCAGCAGCGCCCCGACTAGGGGAAGGTACACCGGGGAGCTGTGTTTT. Protein product: CASSAPTRGRYTGELCF. Full variable domain (rest looked up from reference TRBV3-1 and TRBJ2-2): DTAVSQTPKYLVTQMGNDKSIKCEQNLGHDTMYWYKQDSKKFLKIMFSYNNKELIINETVPNRFSPKSPDKAHLNLHINSLELGDSAVYFCASSAPTRGRYTGELCFGEGSRLTVL.